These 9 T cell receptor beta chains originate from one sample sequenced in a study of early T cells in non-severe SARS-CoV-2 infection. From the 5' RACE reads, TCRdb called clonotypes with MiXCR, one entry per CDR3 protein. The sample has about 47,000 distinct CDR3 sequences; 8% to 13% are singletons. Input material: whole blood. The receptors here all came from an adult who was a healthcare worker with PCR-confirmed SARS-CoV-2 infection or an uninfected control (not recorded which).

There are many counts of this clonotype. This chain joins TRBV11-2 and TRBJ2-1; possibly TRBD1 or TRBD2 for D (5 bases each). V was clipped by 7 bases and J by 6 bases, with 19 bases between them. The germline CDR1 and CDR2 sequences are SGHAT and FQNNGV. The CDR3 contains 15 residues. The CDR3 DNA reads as TGTGCCAGCACCCCCGGGGCCCTGGTGATCAATGAGCAGTTCTTC. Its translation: CASTPGALVINEQFF.

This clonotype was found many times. The CDR3 coding sequence is TGTGCCTGGAACCCTAACGGGGGGGCAGGCAATGAGCAGTTCTTC. Translating gives CAWNPNGGAGNEQFF. This rearrangement joins TRBV30 to TRBJ2-1; 8 bases agree with TRBD2. V gave up 4 bases and J gave up 6 bases; unmatched junction bases: 11. The length of the CDR3 is 15 residues. Germline lookup yields CDR1 GTSNPN and CDR2 SVGIG (reference sequence).

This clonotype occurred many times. CDR3 bases: TGTGCCAGCAGCTCAGGGCAGGGGAACTATGGCTACACCTTC. This sequence encodes CASSSGQGNYGYTF. The chain is built from TRBV7-2 and TRBJ1-2; D is perhaps TRBD1 (6 bases). This CDR3 is 14 amino acids long. Germline lookup yields CDR1 SGHTA and CDR2 FQGNSA. The V and J ends lost 4 bases and 2 bases respectively, with 11 bases between them.

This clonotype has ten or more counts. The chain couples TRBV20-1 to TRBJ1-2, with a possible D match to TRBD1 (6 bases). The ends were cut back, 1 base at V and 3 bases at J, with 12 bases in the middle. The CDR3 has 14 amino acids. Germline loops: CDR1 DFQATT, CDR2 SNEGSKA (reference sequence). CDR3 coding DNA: TGCAGTGCTAGAGGCAACAGGGAGGACTATGGCTACACCTTC. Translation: CSARGNREDYGYTF.

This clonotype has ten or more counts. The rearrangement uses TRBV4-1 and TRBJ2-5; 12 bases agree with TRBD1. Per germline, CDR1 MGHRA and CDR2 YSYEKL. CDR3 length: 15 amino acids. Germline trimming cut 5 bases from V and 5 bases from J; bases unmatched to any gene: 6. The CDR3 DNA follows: TGCGCCAGCAGCGTCGGGACAGGGGGCTGGGAGACCCAGTACTTC. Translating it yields CASSVGTGGWETQYF.

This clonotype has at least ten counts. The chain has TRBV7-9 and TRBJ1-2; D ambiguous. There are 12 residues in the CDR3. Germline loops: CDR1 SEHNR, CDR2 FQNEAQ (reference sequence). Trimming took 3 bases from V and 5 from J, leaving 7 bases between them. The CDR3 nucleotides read TGTGCCAGCAGCTTTCGCAAATATGGCTACACCTTC. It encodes CASSFRKYGYTF.

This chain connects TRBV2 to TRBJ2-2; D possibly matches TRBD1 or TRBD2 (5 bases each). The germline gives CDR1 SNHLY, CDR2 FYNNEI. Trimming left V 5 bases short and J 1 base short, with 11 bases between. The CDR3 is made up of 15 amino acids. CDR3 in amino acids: CASSSGPLNTGELFF. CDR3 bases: TGTGCCAGCAGTTCGGGACCCCTGAACACCGGGGAGCTGTTTTTT.

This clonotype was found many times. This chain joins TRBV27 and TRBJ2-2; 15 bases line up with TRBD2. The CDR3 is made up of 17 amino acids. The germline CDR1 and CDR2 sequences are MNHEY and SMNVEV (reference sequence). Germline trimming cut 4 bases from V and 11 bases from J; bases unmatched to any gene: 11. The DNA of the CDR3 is TGTGCCAGCAGTTCCCCGAGGACTAGCGGGAGGGCGGCCGAGCTGTTTTTT. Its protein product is CASSSPRTSGRAAELFF.

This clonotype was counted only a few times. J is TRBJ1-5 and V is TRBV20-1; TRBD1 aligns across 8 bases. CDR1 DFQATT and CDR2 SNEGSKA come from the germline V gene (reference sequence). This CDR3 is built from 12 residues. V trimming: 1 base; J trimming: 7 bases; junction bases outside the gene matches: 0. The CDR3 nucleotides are TGCAGTGCTAGAGCAGGGGGCCAGCCCCAGCATTTT. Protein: CSARAGGQPQHF.